Listed here are 32 T cell receptor beta chains from one sample, sequenced in a study of monozygotic twins with inflammatory bowel disease. One entry per CDR3 protein, without DNA, is what TCRdb gives after re-calling the 5' RACE reads. This sample's clone table lists 200,000 to 250,000 distinct CDR3 sequences. Sequencing was done on a sample of blood. The receptors were sampled from a human donor with ulcerative colitis or Crohn's disease, or a healthy co-twin of an affected twin (not recorded which).

The chain has TRBV20-1 and TRBJ2-2. CDR1 and CDR2 from the germline V gene are DFQATT and SNEGSKA (reference sequence). This CDR3 comprises 12 residues. The CDR3 here is CSAKSNTGELLF.

Here the CDR3 reads CSAFGRYEQYF. V is TRBV20-1 and J is TRBJ2-7. The CDR3 runs to 11 residues. Germline values: CDR1 DFQATT, CDR2 SNEGSKA (reference sequence).

The chain joins TRBV27 to TRBJ2-7; TCRdb names TRBD1, which stays unverified in the absence of DNA. The CDR3 spans 14 residues. Germline V lookup: CDR1 MNHEY, CDR2 SMNVEV (reference sequence). CDR3 sequence reads: CASSVLARDNEQYF.

The rearrangement links TRBV28 to TRBJ2-7. The CDR3 runs to 12 residues. The germline V gene encodes CDR1 MDHEN and CDR2 SYDVKM. CDR3 sequence: CASSSPLDGQYF.

V and J are TRBV29-1 and TRBJ2-3; no DNA is available, so the TRBD2 call from TCRdb remains unchecked. Germline-derived CDR1 and CDR2 are SQVTM and ANQGSEA. The CDR3 contains 14 residues. CDR3 residues: CSVASGGSTDTQYF.

V usage is TRBV5-1 and J usage is TRBJ1-6; TCRdb indicates TRBD1, and absent DNA this call remains unverified. The CDR3 is made up of 17 amino acids. CDR1 and CDR2 (germline): SGHRS, YFSETQ. The CDR3 sequence: CASSPNLQGAENSPLHF. Full variable domain (missing parts from reference TRBV5-1 and TRBJ1-6): KAGVTQTPRYLIKTRGQQVTLSCSPISGHRSVSWYQQTPGQGLQFLFEYFSETQRNKGNFPGRFSGRQFSNSRSEMNVSTLELGDSALYLCASSPNLQGAENSPLHFGNGTRLTVT.

The chain carries TRBV11-2 and TRBJ2-3; TCRdb designates TRBD2, a call that cannot be tested without DNA. Looked up from germline, CDR1 is SGHAT and CDR2 is FQNNGV. The CDR3 length is 18 residues. CDR3 sequence: CASSLGGGTSVSTDTQYF.

The gene calls are TRBV5-1 and TRBJ2-1. The CDR3 has 14 amino acids. Germline V gene sequence: CDR1 SGHRS, CDR2 YFSETQ. The chain's CDR3 is CASSPWGSYNEQFF.

The genes are TRBV29-1 and TRBJ2-3; no DNA is available, so the TRBD1 call from TCRdb remains unchecked. The CDR3 covers 13 residues. Germline CDR1 is SQVTM and CDR2 is ANQGSEA. The CDR3 spells CSVEFGAGDTQYF.

V and J are TRBV29-1 and TRBJ2-3. Germline V gene data show CDR1 as SQVTM and CDR2 as ANQGSEA. The CDR3 length is 11 residues. This CDR3 reads CSVDWTDTQYF.

The genes are TRBV5-5 and TRBJ1-5; lacking DNA, the TRBD1 call made by TCRdb goes unchecked. CDR1 is SGHKS and CDR2 is YYEKEE in the germline V gene (reference sequence). The CDR3 sequence is 13 residues long. CDR3 loop: CASSLDDQGAQHF.

The CDR3: CASTSGTGETQYF. The chain links TRBV18 to TRBJ2-5; the TCRdb D gene call, TRBD1, has no DNA to confirm it. This CDR3 contains 13 residues. Germline-derived CDR1 and CDR2 are KGHSH and LQKENI.

The chain employs TRBV20-1 and TRBJ2-7; TCRdb outputs TRBD1, but without DNA this stays unchecked. CDR1 and CDR2 from the germline V gene are DFQATT and SNEGSKA (reference sequence). The CDR3 covers 14 residues. The CDR3 spells CSARDGGGGYEQYF.

V usage is TRBV7-2 and J usage is TRBJ2-5. The CDR3 is 14 amino acids. CDR1 and CDR2 from the germline V gene are SGHTA and FQGNSA. CDR3 in amino acids: CASSLGSRPETQYF.

The chain links TRBV3-1 to TRBJ1-6; TCRdb selects TRBD1, and the lack of DNA leaves this call unchecked. The CDR3 spans 16 residues. CDR1 LGHDT and CDR2 YNNKEL come from the germline V gene (reference sequence). The CDR3 protein is CASSQGSGGGHSPLHF.

The chain uses TRBV10-3 and TRBJ1-1; TCRdb's D call, TRBD1, is unchecked because there is no DNA. Per germline, CDR1 ENHRY and CDR2 SYGVKD. The CDR3 runs 17 residues. The CDR3 loop is CAISESTGGNMNTEAFF.

This chain connects TRBV10-3 to TRBJ1-4. Germline V gives CDR1 ENHRY, CDR2 SYGVKD. The CDR3 runs 13 residues. CDR3 sequence: CAIREGSNEKLFF.

The chain joins TRBV11-2 to TRBJ1-1; TCRdb names TRBD1, which stays unverified in the absence of DNA. CDR1 SGHAT and CDR2 FQNNGV come from the germline V gene. This CDR3 is 14 amino acids long. The CDR3 region is CASSFQGAGDEAFF.

V and J are TRBV18 and TRBJ2-1. Germline CDR1 and CDR2: KGHSH and LQKENI. This CDR3 region has 12 residues. The CDR3 sequence is CASSLLGDEQFF.

The gene calls are TRBV7-2 and TRBJ1-2; the D call from TCRdb, TRBD1, cannot be confirmed without DNA. Germline CDR1 reads SGHTA; CDR2 reads FQGNSA. The CDR3 is 15 residues long. The CDR3 sequence is CASSLQGALGYGYTF.

The chain couples TRBV24-1 to TRBJ2-1; TCRdb gives TRBD2 as the D gene, but with no DNA this cannot be confirmed. CDR3 length equals 16 residues. CDR1 KGHDR and CDR2 SFDVKD come from the germline V gene. The CDR3 is CATSDSTLAGRNEQFF.

V usage is TRBV30 and J usage is TRBJ1-4; TCRdb proposes TRBD1, but this gene call is untestable without DNA. Germline CDR1 and CDR2: GTSNPN and SVGIG (reference sequence). This CDR3 spans 14 amino acids. CDR3 sequence reads: CAWSSTAGNEKLFF.

The rearrangement uses TRBV5-8 and TRBJ1-6; TCRdb gives TRBD1 as the D gene, but with no DNA this cannot be confirmed. CDR1 and CDR2 from the germline V gene are SGHTS and YDEGEE. The CDR3 has 14 amino acids. CDR3 region: CASSLARGLSPLHF.

The gene calls are TRBV19 and TRBJ1-2. Looked up from germline, CDR1 is LNHDA and CDR2 is SQIVND (reference sequence). The CDR3 has 13 residues. CDR3: CASSLTGDLGYTF.

The rearrangement links TRBV30 to TRBJ1-1. The CDR3 extends over 14 amino acids. Per germline, CDR1 GTSNPN and CDR2 SVGIG (reference sequence). CDR3 protein: CAWSVPPTSLEAFF.

The chain joins TRBV6-5 to TRBJ1-1. Germline CDR1 MNHEY, CDR2 SVGAGI. The CDR3 has 17 residues. The CDR3 loop is CASSYSYLSSLNTEAFF.

V usage is TRBV5-4 and J usage is TRBJ2-3. The CDR3 is made up of 15 amino acids. From germline, CDR1 is SGHNT and CDR2 YYREEE (reference sequence). The CDR3: CASSFAWTDTDTQYF. The whole variable domain, filled in from reference TRBV5-4 and TRBJ2-3, reads ETGVTQSPTHLIKTRGQQVTLRCSSQSGHNTVSWYQQALGQGPQFIFQYYREEENGRGNFPPRFSGLQFPNYSSELNVNALELDDSALYLCASSFAWTDTDTQYFGPGTRLTVL.

The rearrangement uses TRBV5-1 and TRBJ1-2. Germline loops: CDR1 SGHRS, CDR2 YFSETQ. The CDR3 contains 15 residues. This chain's CDR3 is CASSEREGQGYGYTF. Using reference TRBV5-1 and TRBJ1-2 for the parts outside the CDR3, the full variable domain is KAGVTQTPRYLIKTRGQQVTLSCSPISGHRSVSWYQQTPGQGLQFLFEYFSETQRNKGNFPGRFSGRQFSNSRSEMNVSTLELGDSALYLCASSEREGQGYGYTFGSGTRLTVV.

This chain connects TRBV27 to TRBJ1-1; absent DNA, TCRdb's TRBD1 call cannot be checked. Germline V lookup: CDR1 MNHEY, CDR2 SMNVEV (reference sequence). This CDR3 is built from 15 residues. CDR3 amino acids: CASATGQRGNTEAFF.

The chain has TRBV12-3 or TRBV12-4 and TRBJ2-7; TCRdb selects TRBD1, and the lack of DNA leaves this call unchecked. The length of the CDR3 is 12 residues. The CDR3 sequence is CASSFDRYEQYF.

The chain employs TRBV5-6 and TRBJ2-2. Germline values: CDR1 SGHDT, CDR2 YYEEEE. The length of the CDR3 is 15 residues. Here the CDR3 reads CASSLEFSNTGELFF.

The V and J genes are TRBV3-1 and TRBJ2-4; TCRdb reports TRBD1, a call that lacks DNA to check it against. Germline CDR1 is LGHDT and CDR2 is YNNKEL (reference sequence). The CDR3 extends over 13 amino acids. CDR3 region: CASSHQDRNIQYF.